This T cell receptor beta chain was retrieved from a study of T cells in localized non-small cell lung cancer. Study-level points and caveats: Median roughly 57 top-100 tumor clones were shared with paired adjacent lung.

CDR3 size: 18 residues. Germline V lookup: CDR1 MNHGY, CDR2 SAAAGT. Deletions cut 0 bases from V and 2 bases from J, with 19 bases between. Sequencing was performed with immunoSEQ multiplex PCR; in TCRdb, only in-frame clones are kept and a portion is missing. The sample has about 2,700 clones; roughly 30% are singletons. For this clone: Its specificity is not known.

The source material was lung tumor tissue, sampled before any cancer treatment. The receptor comes from a man aged 40-75 years with stage II squamous cell lung carcinoma. V gene TRBV6-8 combines with J gene TRBJ1-2; TRBD1 might be the D (6 bases). CDR3 in amino acids: CASSYSGRDTFSNYGYTF. The CDR3 DNA is TGTGCCAGCAGTTACTCGGGTAGGGACACCTTCTCGAACTATGGCTACACCTTC.